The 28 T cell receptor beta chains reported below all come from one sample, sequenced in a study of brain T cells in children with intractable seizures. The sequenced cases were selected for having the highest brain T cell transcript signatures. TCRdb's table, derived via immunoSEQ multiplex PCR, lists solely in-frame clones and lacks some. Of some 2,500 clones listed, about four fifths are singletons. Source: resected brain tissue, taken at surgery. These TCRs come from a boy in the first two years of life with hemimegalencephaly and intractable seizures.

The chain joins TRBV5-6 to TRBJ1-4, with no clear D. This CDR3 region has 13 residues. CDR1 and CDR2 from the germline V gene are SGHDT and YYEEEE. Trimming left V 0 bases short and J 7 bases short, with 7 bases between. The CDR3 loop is CASSLVGGEKLFF. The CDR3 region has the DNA TGTGCCAGCAGCTTGGTCGGAGGTGAAAAACTGTTTTTT.

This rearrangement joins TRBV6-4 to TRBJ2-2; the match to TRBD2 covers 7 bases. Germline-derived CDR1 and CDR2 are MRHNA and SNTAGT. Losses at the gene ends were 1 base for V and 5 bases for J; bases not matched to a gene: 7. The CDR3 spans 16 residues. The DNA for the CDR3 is TGTGCCAGCAGTGACTATTGGCGGGAGACTACCGGGGAGCTGTTTTTT. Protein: CASSDYWRETTGELFF.

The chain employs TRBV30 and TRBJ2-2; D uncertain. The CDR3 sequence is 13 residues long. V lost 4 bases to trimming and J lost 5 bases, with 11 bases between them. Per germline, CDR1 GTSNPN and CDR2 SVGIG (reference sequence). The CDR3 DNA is TGTGCCTGGACAGGAAGAGGTACCGGGGAGCTGTTTTTT. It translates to CAWTGRGTGELFF.

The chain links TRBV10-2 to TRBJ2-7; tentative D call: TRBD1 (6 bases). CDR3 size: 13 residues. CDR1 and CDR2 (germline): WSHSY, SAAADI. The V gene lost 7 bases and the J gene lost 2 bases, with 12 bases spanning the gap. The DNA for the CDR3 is TGCGCCAGCACCGAAGGGGGAACCTACGAGCAGTACTTC. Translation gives CASTEGGTYEQYF.

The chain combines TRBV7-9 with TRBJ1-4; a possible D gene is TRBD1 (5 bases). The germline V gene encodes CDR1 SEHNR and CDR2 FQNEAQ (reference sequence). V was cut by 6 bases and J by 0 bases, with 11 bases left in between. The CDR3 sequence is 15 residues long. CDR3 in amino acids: CASRGTAATNEKLFF. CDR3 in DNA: TGTGCCAGCAGGGGGACGGCCGCAACTAATGAAAAACTGTTTTTT.

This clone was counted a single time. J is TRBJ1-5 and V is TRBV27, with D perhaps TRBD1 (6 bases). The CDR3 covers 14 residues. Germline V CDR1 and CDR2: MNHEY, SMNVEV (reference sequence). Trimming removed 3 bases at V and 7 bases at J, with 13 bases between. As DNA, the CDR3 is TGTGCCAGCAGTTTGCAGGGGTTTAGGCAGCCCCAGCATTTT. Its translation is CASSLQGFRQPQHF.

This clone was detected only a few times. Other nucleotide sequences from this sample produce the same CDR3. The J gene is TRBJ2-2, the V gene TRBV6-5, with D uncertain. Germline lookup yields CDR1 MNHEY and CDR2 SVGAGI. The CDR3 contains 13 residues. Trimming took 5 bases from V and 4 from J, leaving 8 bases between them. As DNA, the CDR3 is TGTGCCAGCAGTCCCCCTCGCACCGGGGAGCTGTTTTTT. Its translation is CASSPPRTGELFF.

CDR3 in amino acids: CASSQGSRYNSPLHF. Here the CDR3 DNA reads TGTGCCAGCAGCCAGGGATCCCGTTATAATTCACCCCTCCACTTT. The chain links TRBV3-1 (or the pseudogene TRBV3-2) to TRBJ1-6; D unclear. V shed 3 bases and J shed 4 bases, with 10 bases lying between them. Looked up from germline, CDR1 is LGHDT and CDR2 is YNNKEL (reference sequence). The CDR3 spans 15 residues.

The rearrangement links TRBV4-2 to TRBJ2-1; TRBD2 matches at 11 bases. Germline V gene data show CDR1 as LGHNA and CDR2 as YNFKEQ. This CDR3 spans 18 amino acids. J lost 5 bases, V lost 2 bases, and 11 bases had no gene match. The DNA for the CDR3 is TGTGCCAGCAGCCAATTGGGAACTAGCGGGAGAGAGAACAATGAGCAGTTCTTC. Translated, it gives CASSQLGTSGRENNEQFF.

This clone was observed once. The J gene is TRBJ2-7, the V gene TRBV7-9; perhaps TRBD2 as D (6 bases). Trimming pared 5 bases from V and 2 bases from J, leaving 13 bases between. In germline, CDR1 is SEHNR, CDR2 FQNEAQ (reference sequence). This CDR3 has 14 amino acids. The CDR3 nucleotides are TGTGCCAGCAGCCCGGAACGGACTACCTACGAGCAGTACTTC. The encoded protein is CASSPERTTYEQYF. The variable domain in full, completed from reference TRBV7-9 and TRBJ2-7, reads DTGVSQNPRHKITKRGQNVTFRCDPISEHNRLYWYRQTLGQGPEFLTYFQNEAQLEKSRLLSDRFSAERPKGSFSTLEIQRTEQGDSAMYLCASSPERTTYEQYFGPGTRLTVT.

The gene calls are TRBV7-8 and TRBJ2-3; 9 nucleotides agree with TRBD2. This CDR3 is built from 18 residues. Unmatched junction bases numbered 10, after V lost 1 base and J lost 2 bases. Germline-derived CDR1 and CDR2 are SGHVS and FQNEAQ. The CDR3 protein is CASSLELGREGPTDTQYF. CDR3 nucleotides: TGTGCCAGCAGCTTAGAGCTTGGGCGGGAGGGCCCCACAGATACGCAGTATTTT.

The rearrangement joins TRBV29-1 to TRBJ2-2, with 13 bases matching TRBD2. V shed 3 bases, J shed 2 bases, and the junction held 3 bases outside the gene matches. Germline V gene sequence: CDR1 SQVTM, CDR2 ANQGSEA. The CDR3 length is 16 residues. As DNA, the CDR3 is TGCAGCGTTGAGGGGACTAGCGGGATCAACACCGGGGAGCTGTTTTTT. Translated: CSVEGTSGINTGELFF.

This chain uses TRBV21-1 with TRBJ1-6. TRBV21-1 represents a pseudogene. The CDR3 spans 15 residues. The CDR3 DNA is TGTGCCAGCAGCAAAGTCGGGGCAATGGATTCACCCCTCCACTTT. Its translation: CASSKVGAMDSPLHF.

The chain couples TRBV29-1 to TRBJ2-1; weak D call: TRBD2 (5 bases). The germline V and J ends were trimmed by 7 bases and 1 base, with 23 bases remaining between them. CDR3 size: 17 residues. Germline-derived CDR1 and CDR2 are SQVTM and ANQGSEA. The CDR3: CSAEGRVLGGSYNEQFF. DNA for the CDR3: TGCAGCGCTGAGGGTAGGGTCTTAGGAGGATCCTACAATGAGCAGTTCTTC.

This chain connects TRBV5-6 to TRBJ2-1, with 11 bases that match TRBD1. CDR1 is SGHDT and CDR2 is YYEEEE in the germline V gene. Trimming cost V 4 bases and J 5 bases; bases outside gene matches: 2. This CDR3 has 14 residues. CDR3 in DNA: TGTGCCAGCAGCCTGGGACAGGGGGACAATGAGCAGTTCTTC. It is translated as CASSLGQGDNEQFF.

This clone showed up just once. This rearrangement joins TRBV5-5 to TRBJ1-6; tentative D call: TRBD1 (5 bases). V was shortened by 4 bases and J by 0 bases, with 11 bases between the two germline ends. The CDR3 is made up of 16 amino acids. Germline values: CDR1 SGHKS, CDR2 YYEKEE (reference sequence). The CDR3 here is CASSPRQSSYNSPLHF. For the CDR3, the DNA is TGTGCCAGCAGCCCCCGACAGAGCTCCTATAATTCACCCCTCCACTTT.

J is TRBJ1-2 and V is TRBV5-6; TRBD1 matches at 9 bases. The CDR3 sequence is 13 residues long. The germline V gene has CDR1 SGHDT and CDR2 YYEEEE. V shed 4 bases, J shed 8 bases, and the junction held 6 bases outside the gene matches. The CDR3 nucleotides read TGTGCCAGCAGCCCCGGGACAGGGTTCGGCTACACCTTC. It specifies CASSPGTGFGYTF.

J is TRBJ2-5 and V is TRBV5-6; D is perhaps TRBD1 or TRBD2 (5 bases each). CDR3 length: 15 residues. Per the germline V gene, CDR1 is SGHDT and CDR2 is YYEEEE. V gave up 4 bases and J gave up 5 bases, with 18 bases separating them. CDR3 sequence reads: CASSLPGLAGETQYF. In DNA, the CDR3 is TGTGCCAGCAGCCTGCCGGGGCTAGCTGGGGAGACCCAGTACTTC.

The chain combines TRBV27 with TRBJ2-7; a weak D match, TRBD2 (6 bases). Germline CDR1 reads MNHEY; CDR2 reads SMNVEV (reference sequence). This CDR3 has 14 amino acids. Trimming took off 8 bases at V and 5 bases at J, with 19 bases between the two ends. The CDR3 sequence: CASRETPRLDEQYF. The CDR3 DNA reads TGTGCCAGCCGGGAGACCCCCCGCCTCGACGAGCAGTACTTC.

For the CDR3, the DNA is TGTGCCAGCAGTTACCGAGATTCGACAGGTTCAGGGTATTTT. This sequence encodes CASSYRDSTGSGYF. The chain uses TRBV6-2 or TRBV6-3 and TRBJ2-3, with D perhaps TRBD1 (6 bases). The CDR3 consists of 14 residues. In germline, CDR1 is MNHEY, CDR2 SVGEGT. The germline V and J ends were trimmed by 2 bases and 14 bases, with 20 bases remaining between them.

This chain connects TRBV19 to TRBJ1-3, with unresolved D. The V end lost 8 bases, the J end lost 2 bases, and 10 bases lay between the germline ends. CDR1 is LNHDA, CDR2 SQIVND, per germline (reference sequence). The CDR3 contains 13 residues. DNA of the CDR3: TGTGCCAGTGCTGCAGTCGCTGGAAACACCATATATTTT. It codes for CASAAVAGNTIYF.

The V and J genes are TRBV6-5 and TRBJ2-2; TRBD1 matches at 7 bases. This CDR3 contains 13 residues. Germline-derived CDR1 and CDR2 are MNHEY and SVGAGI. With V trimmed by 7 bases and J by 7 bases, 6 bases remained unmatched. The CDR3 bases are TGTGCCAGCAACCCGACAGGGATCGGGGAGCTGTTTTTT. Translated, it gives CASNPTGIGELFF.

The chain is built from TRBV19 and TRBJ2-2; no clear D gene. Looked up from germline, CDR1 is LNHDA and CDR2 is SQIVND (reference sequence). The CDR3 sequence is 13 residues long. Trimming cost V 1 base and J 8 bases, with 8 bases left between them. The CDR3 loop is CASSIAPGGELFF. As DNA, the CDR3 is TGTGCCAGTAGTATAGCCCCTGGGGGGGAGCTGTTTTTT.

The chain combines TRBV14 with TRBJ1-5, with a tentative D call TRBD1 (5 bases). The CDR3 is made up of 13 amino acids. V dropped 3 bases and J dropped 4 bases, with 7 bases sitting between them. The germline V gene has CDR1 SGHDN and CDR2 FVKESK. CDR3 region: CASSHGGNQPQHF. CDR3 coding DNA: TGTGCCAGCAGCCACGGGGGAAATCAGCCCCAGCATTTT.

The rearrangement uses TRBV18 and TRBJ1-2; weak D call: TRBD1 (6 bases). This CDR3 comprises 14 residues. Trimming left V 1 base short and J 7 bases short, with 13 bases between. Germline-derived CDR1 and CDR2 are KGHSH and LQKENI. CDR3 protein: CASSPLQGLGGYTF. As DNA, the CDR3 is TGTGCCAGCTCACCACTCCAGGGGCTGGGTGGCTACACCTTC.

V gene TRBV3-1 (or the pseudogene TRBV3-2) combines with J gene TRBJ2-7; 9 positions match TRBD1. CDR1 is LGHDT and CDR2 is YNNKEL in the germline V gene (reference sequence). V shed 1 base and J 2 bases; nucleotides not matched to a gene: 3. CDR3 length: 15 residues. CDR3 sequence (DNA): TGTGCCAGCAGCCAAGGGGGACAGGGCCCCTACGAGCAGTACTTC. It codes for CASSQGGQGPYEQYF.

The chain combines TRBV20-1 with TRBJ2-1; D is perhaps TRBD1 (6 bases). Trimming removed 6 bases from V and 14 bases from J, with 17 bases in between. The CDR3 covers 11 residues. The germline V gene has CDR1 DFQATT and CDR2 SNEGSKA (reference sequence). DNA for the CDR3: TGCAGTGCCGTCCGGGCTAGACAGGAGTTCTTC. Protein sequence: CSAVRARQEFF.

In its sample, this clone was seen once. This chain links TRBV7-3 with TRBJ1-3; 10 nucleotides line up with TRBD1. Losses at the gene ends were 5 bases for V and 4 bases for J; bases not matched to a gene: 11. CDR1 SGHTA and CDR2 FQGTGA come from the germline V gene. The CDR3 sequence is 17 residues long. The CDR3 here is CASSLRDRGNTGNTIYF. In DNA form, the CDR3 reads TGTGCCAGCAGCCTCCGGGACAGGGGCAACACAGGAAACACCATATATTTT. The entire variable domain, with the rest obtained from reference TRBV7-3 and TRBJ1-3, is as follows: GAGVSQTPSNKVTEKGKYVELRCDPISGHTALYWYRQSLGQGPEFLIYFQGTGAADDSGLPNDRFFAVRPEGSVSTLKIQRTERGDSAVYLCASSLRDRGNTGNTIYFGEGSWLTVV.